This TCR beta chain was profiled in a study of cytomegalovirus exposure and HLA in healthy donors. Losses at the gene ends were 3 bases for V and 6 bases for J; bases not matched to a gene: 10. Germline values: CDR1 MDHEN, CDR2 SYDVKM. There are 15 residues in the CDR3. Notes on this clone: Antigen: not known.

Study results and caveats: Cytomegalovirus-associated status was assigned to 150 to 200 TCR beta chains. Trimming of TCR beta V- and J-genes showed a link, identified in a later analysis, to a missense DCLRE1C variant.

This PCR relied on a set of 60 Vbeta primers and 13 Jbeta primers. Profiled with immunoSEQ multiplex PCR; TCRdb holds only in-frame clones, not every one. The table lists 95,000 to 120,000 clones, 82% of them singletons. The origin of this receptor is a woman aged 18-29 years in good health and CMV-seronegative. Sequencing was performed on PBMCs. The chain combines TRBV28 with TRBJ1-2; TRBD1 matches at 7 bases. CDR3 in amino acids: CASSLRGRNLDGYTF. CDR3 DNA: TGTGCCAGCAGTTTGAGGGGGCGAAATTTAGATGGCTACACCTTC.